A single T cell receptor (beta chain) is shown here with its context. This specimen belongs to a study of blood T cell repertoires in COVID-19. Across the study: Both acute and convalescent COVID-19 samples were obtained from the United States, Italy and Spain. The cDNA or gDNA used as material had been derived from T cells, B-cell-depleted T cells, or PBMCs.

Under the authors' procedure: Reference gene primers were amplified, and this amplification served to estimate nucleated cell counts. Sequencing used immunoSEQ multiplex PCR; TCRdb keeps in-frame clones, though not all of them. The V and J calls and clone size come from that table; D and trimming were worked out from the DNA. In the table there are over 90,000 clones, about 85% of which are singletons. V shed 3 bases and J 5 bases; nucleotides not matched to a gene: 6. CDR1 and CDR2 from the germline V gene are KGHSH and LQKENI. CDR3 length: 14 residues. The clonotype was recovered from a man older than 75 with active or convalescent COVID-19. This chain connects TRBV18 to TRBJ1-1, with 7 nucleotides matching TRBD1. The material sequenced was peripheral blood. The CDR3 DNA follows: TGTGCCAGCTCACCGGAGGGGGCCCGGACTGAAGCTTTCTTT. As protein: CASSPEGARTEAFF.